The clone carrying this T cell receptor beta chain was observed a few times. What it binds is not known. The sample originates from a study of blood T cells in healthy people across ages. Regarding the study as a whole: Relative to aged donors, long-lived donors carried more naive CD4+ cells and displayed higher diversity. Strongly correlated with naive T cell percentage was TCR beta diversity. While age rose, TCR beta diversity per million T cells dropped in a roughly linear way. It was held that the diversity estimates obtained from one million T cells were underestimates.

Germline CDR1 and CDR2: MNHEY and SMNVEV (reference sequence). CDR3 length: 16 amino acids. Deletions cut 5 bases from V and 8 bases from J, with 21 bases between. It was with a sample-barcoded 5' primer and a J-beta primer mix that a second PCR of about 6 to 12 cycles was run. TCRdb reprocessed the 5' RACE reads with MiXCR, giving one entry per CDR3 protein. Altogether roughly 1,500,000 distinct CDR3 sequences are present, 42% being singletons, with the ten largest covering under 8%. This clonotype was obtained from a woman between 18 and 29 years old in good health. The sequenced sample was blood. The chain links TRBV27 to TRBJ1-4; D remains ambiguous. The CDR3 DNA is TGTGCCAGCAGTCCCAACCCGTCCCCCTGGACGGAAAAACTGTTTTTT. Its protein product is CASSPNPSPWTEKLFF.